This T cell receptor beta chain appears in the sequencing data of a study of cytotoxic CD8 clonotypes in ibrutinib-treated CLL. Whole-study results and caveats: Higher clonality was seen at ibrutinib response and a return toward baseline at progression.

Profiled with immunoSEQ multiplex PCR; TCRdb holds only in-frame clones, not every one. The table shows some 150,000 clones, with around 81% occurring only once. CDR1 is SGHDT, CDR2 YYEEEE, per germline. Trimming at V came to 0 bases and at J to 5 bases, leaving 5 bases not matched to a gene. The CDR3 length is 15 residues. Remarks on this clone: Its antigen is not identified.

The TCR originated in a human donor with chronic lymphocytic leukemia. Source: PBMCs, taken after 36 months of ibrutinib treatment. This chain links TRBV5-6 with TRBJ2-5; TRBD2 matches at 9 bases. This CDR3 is CASSLETSGYETQYF. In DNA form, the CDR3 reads TGTGCCAGCAGCTTGGAGACTAGCGGTTACGAGACCCAGTACTTC. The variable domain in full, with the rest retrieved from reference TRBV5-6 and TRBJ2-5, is DAGVTQSPTHLIKTRGQQVTLRCSPKSGHDTVSWYQQALGQGPQFIFQYYEEEERQRGNFPDRFSGHQFPNYSSELNVNALLLGDSALYLCASSLETSGYETQYFGPGTRLLVL.